This is a list of T cell receptor beta chains from one sample in a study of blood T cell repertoires in COVID-19. Method: immunoSEQ multiplex PCR; TCRdb's copy keeps in-frame clones and lacks some. This table holds tens of thousands of clones, about 80% found once. The source material was peripheral blood. The receptors derive from a human donor in a cohort sampled during active COVID-19. The CDR3 runs from the conserved cysteine through the conserved F or W. Fields, in order: J gene, clone size, D gene, V gene, CDR3 DNA, CDR3 protein. The D gene is left open where the match is weak. Clone size, where shown, is once, few, many, or a class for clones that have expanded.

>TRBJ1-1|-|-|TRBV5-4
TGTGCCAGCAGCTTGGGGGGGGGCGCGTGGCTAAACACTGAAGCTTTCTTT
CASSLGGGAWLNTEAFF
>TRBJ2-3|-|TRBD1|TRBV28
TGTGCCAGCAGATATTCTCCGGGACAGGGAGTTACAGATACGCAGTATTTT
CASRYSPGQGVTDTQYF
>TRBJ2-3|-|-|TRBV29-1
TGCAGCGTATCCTCCCGGGGACTGAGCTTCTACCAACTTAGCACAGATACGCAGTATTTT
CSVSSRGLSFYQLSTDTQYF
>TRBJ2-5|-|-|TRBV5-1
TGCGCCAGCAGCTTTGGTCAGCAAGAGACCCAGTACTTC
CASSFGQQETQYF
>TRBJ1-4|-|TRBD1|TRBV28
TGTGCCAGCAGTGGGACAGGGGATGGTGAAAAACTGTTTTTT
CASSGTGDGEKLFF
>TRBJ2-3|-|TRBD1|TRBV18
TGTGCCAGCTCACCGCCTCCACAGGGGGTTCTTGTTACGCAGTATTTT
CASSPPPQGVLVTQYF
>TRBJ2-7|-|-|TRBV27
TGTGCCAGCGGTCCGCCCTTGACAGCGCTTCCCCCCTACGAGCAGTACTTC
CASGPPLTALPPYEQYF
>TRBJ2-2|-|-|TRBV13
TGTGCCAGCAGCTTAGTACAGACGTATACCGGGGAGCTGTTTTTT
CASSLVQTYTGELFF
>TRBJ1-1|-|-|TRBV19
TGTGCCAGTACCATCGGGGAATACACTGAAGCTTTCTTT
CASTIGEYTEAFF
>TRBJ2-1|-|-|TRBV27
TGTGCCAGCAGTTCCCATGCGGTGGGGAGCTCCTACAATGAGCAGTTCTTC
CASSSHAVGSSYNEQFF
>TRBJ2-7|-|TRBD1|TRBV5-1
TGCGCCAGCAGCTCCCCAGGGGGTAGCGCCCCAACCTACGAGCAGTACTTC
CASSSPGGSAPTYEQYF
>TRBJ2-2|-|TRBD2|TRBV10-3
TGTGCCTCCGGGCGGGAGGCTGTCGGGGAGCTGTTTTTT
CASGREAVGELFF
>TRBJ2-2|-|TRBD1|TRBV11-2
TGTGCCAGCAGCTTAGGCGACAGGGTAGGGAACACCGGGGAGCTGTTTTTT
CASSLGDRVGNTGELFF
>TRBJ1-1|-|-|TRBV5-4
TGTGCCAGCAGCTTCGGGACTGCGAAAATGAACACTGAAGCTTTCTTT
CASSFGTAKMNTEAFF
>TRBJ2-5|-|TRBD2|TRBV27
TGTGCCAGCCGGAGGGAGGGCCGGAAAGAGACCCAGTACTTC
CASRREGRKETQYF
>TRBJ2-7|-|-|TRBV28
TGTGCCAGCAGCCCTACTGTTCTGAACGAGCAGTACTTC
CASSPTVLNEQYF
>TRBJ2-7|-|-|TRBV10-2
TGCGCCAGCAGGGAATTAGCGGACGAGCAGTACTTC
CASRELADEQYF
>TRBJ2-5|-|TRBD2|TRBV6-5
TGTGCCAGCCGGGGGGGGCTTGAGACCCAGTACTTC
CASRGGLETQYF
>TRBJ2-3|few|TRBD2|TRBV4-2
TGTGCCAGCAGCCAAGATGGGCTAGCGGGGGGTACGCAGTATTTT
CASSQDGLAGGTQYF
>TRBJ2-2|-|-|TRBV18
TGTGCCAGCTCACCTAGCACCGGGGAGCTGTTTTTT
CASSPSTGELFF
>TRBJ1-5|-|-|TRBV18
TGTGCCAGCTCAAGTGGGGTGAGCGGGAACAGCAATCAGCCCCAGCATTTT
CASSSGVSGNSNQPQHF
>TRBJ1-5|few|TRBD1|TRBV28
TGTGCCAGCAGGATGACAGGGGAGGGTCAGCCCCAGCATTTT
CASRMTGEGQPQHF
>TRBJ2-2|-|TRBD2|TRBV4-2
TGTGCCAGCAGCCAAGATTCGGGGGGTACCGGGGAGCTGTTTTTT
CASSQDSGGTGELFF
>TRBJ1-4|-|TRBD1|TRBV6-1
TGTGCCAGCAGTGATTTAAGGGGGCTTGGGGAAAAACTGTTTTTT
CASSDLRGLGEKLFF
>TRBJ2-5|-|TRBD1|TRBV28
TGTGCCAGCAGTTTGGGGACAGGGATGGGGACCCAGTACTTC
CASSLGTGMGTQYF
>TRBJ2-2|-|TRBD1|TRBV7-8
TGTGCCAGCAGCTTAATTCTGACAGGGACCGGGGAGCTGTTTTTT
CASSLILTGTGELFF
>TRBJ1-5|-|TRBD1|TRBV27
TGTGCCAGCAGCAAAAGGACAGGGGCCCCCCAGCCCCAGCATTTT
CASSKRTGAPQPQHF
>TRBJ1-2|-|TRBD1|TRBV5-6
TGTGCCAGCAGCTTGGGACAGGGAATAGGAGGCTACACCTTC
CASSLGQGIGGYTF
>TRBJ1-2|many|TRBD1|TRBV28
TGTGCCAGCAGTCAGACAGGGCGTAACGATGGCTACACCTTC
CASSQTGRNDGYTF
>TRBJ2-2|once|TRBD2|TRBV9
TGTGCCAGCAGCATGGGTAGCGGGTACTCGAACACCGGGGAGCTGTTTTTT
CASSMGSGYSNTGELFF
>TRBJ2-2|-|TRBD1|TRBV6-5
TGTGCCAGCAGGACAGGGTATTCCGGGGAGCTGTTTTTT
CASRTGYSGELFF
>TRBJ2-5|-|-|TRBV5-6
TGTGCCAGCAGAACCGGGAACCAAGAGACCCAGTACTTC
CASRTGNQETQYF
>TRBJ2-7|once|TRBD2|TRBV30
TGTGCCTGGAGTGGACTAGCAGCCAAAGAGCAGTACTTC
CAWSGLAAKEQYF
>TRBJ1-1|-|-|TRBV28
TGTGCCATCTTAGGAGGGGCCCAATTGAAGTATTTCTTT
CAILGGAQLKYFF
>TRBJ1-1|-|TRBD1|TRBV6-1
TGTGCCAGCAGGACACAGGGGAAAAGAAGTACTGAAGCTTTCTTT
CASRTQGKRSTEAFF